This TCR beta chain was sequenced in a study of metastatic and nonmetastatic thyroid tumors. In the study overall: Repertoire data that came from the blood and tumor or nodule tissue of malignant and benign thyroid patients were compared.

A remark on this clone: Its cognate antigen is unknown.

After removal of 3 bases from V and 9 bases from J, the junction contained 17 bases not matched to a gene. Germline V CDR1 and CDR2: DFQATT, SNEGSKA (reference sequence). The CDR3 length is 17 residues. The study, taken as a whole, reports: The reported finding was significantly higher TCR beta diversity in malignant thyroid tumors relative to benign nodules, in blood and tumor.

Methods used by the authors: Differences in CDR3 between clinicopathological groups were drawn on to build a classifier intended to discriminate distant-metastatic papillary thyroid cancer patients. TCRdb re-analyzed the PCR reads using MiXCR. What appears here as the V and J calls and clone size reflects TCRdb's work, not the paper's. The sample contains 20,000 to 30,000 clones, roughly a quarter of which appear only once. Nobody among the patients had been given any treatment before thyroid surgery. The gene calls are TRBV20-1 and TRBJ2-1, with 10 bases that match TRBD2. The specimen was tumor tissue. The TCR was taken from a male donor with papillary thyroid cancer or a benign thyroid nodule (not recorded which). Some clones in this sample may be carry-over from other donors' samples. The CDR3 reads CSASCPPGLARVSEQFF. The CDR3 nucleotides are TGCAGTGCTAGCTGTCCTCCGGGACTAGCGCGAGTCAGTGAGCAGTTCTTC.